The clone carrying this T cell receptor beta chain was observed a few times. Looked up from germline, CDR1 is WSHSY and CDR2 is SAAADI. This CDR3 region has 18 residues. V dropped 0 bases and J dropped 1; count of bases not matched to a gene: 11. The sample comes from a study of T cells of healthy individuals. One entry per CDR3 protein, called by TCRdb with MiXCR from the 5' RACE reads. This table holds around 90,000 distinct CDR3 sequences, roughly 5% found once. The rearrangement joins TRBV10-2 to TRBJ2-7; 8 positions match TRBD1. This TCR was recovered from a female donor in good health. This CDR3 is CASSESPWAQGASYEQYF. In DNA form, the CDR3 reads TGCGCCAGCAGTGAGTCTCCCTGGGCCCAGGGGGCTTCCTACGAGCAGTACTTC.